This T cell receptor beta chain originates from a study of blood T cell repertoires in COVID-19. Overall study context: The United States, Italy and Spain were the sources of the acute and convalescent COVID-19 samples. The cDNA or gDNA used as material had been derived from T cells, B-cell-depleted T cells, or PBMCs.

The CDR3 has 15 residues. Between the trimmed V and J ends, which lost 2 bases and 2 bases, there was a span of 13 bases. Germline V gene lookup returns CDR1 MNHNS and CDR2 SASEGT. Original analysis: It was from reference gene primer amplification that nucleated cell counts were estimated. Using immunoSEQ multiplex PCR, the repertoire was profiled, and TCRdb retains in-frame clones only, with some absent. V, J and clone size reflect that table, while D and trimming were determined from the DNA. The data hold over 50,000 clones, with roughly 87% observed a single time. The clonotype was recovered from a man aged 50-60 years with active COVID-19. Sequenced input: peripheral blood. The chain carries TRBV6-1 and TRBJ2-7, with D tentatively TRBD1 (5 bases). The chain's CDR3 is CASSETGLLPYEQYF. The CDR3 nucleotides are TGTGCCAGCAGTGAAACAGGTCTTCTCCCCTACGAGCAGTACTTC.